This paragraph covers one T cell receptor (beta chain) sequence. The source of the sample is a study of memory CD4+ T cells and cytomegalovirus serostatus. Sequencing was performed with immunoSEQ multiplex PCR; in TCRdb, only in-frame clones are kept and a portion is missing. Among some 48,000 clones listed, around 78% were seen once. Single viable CD3+CD4+CD8-CD45RO+ cells were sorted as the memory CD4+ T cells. Deletions cut 11 bases from V and 7 bases from J, with 11 bases between. CDR1 is SNHLY and CDR2 is FYNNEI in the germline V gene. The CDR3 runs to 10 residues. This receptor was taken from an adult in good health and CMV-seronegative. V gene TRBV2 combines with J gene TRBJ1-2, with D perhaps TRBD1 (5 bases). Sequencing was done on a sample of memory CD4+ T cells from blood. The CDR3 DNA sequence: TGTGCCCGCGGGGCGGGTGGCTACACCTTC. Its translation: CARGAGGYTF.